The sample holds a few counts of the clone carrying this TCR beta chain. The data originate from a study of response to subunit inactivated influenza vaccine. V was trimmed by 5 bases and J by 10 bases, leaving 18 bases between them. The CDR3 contains 14 residues. Germline values: CDR1 SGHTA, CDR2 FQGNSA. A single record per CDR3 protein comes from TCRdb applying MiXCR to the RT-PCR reads. The repertoire consists of some 520,000 distinct CDR3 sequences, with 16% occurring once and the leading ten covering 3% to 3.5%. The source was CD4+ T cells sorted from PBMCs, collected roughly 24 months after vaccination. The chain employs TRBV7-2 and TRBJ2-1, with a tentative D call TRBD2 (6 bases). The sequence derives from a man between 50 and 69 years old who received an inactivated influenza vaccine. CDR3 protein: CASSAGPASREQFF. For the CDR3, the DNA is TGTGCCAGCAGCGCGGGACCGGCTTCCAGAGAGCAGTTCTTC.